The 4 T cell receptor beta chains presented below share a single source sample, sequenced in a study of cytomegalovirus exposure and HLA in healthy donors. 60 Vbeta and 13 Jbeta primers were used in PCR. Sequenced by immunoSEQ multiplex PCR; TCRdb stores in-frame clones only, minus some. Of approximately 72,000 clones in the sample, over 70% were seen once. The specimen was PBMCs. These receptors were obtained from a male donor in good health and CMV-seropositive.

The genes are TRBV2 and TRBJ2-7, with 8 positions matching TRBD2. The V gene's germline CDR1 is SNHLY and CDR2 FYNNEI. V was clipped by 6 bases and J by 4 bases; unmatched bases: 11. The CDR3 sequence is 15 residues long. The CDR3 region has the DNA TGTGCCAGCAGGAACCCGGGACTAGGTCTTTACGAGCAGTACTTC. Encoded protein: CASRNPGLGLYEQYF.

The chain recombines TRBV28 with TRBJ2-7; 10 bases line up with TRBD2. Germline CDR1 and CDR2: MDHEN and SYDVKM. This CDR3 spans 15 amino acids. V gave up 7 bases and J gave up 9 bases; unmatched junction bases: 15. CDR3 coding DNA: TGTGCCAGCAACTTGAAACTAGCGGGATGGGGCGGGCAGTACTTC. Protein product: CASNLKLAGWGGQYF.

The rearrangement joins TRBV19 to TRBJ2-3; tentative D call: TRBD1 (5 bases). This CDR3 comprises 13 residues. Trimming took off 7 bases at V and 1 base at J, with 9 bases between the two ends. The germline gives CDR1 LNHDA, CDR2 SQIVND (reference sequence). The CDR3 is CASKGQGTDTQYF. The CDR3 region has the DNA TGTGCCAGTAAGGGGCAGGGCACAGATACGCAGTATTTT.

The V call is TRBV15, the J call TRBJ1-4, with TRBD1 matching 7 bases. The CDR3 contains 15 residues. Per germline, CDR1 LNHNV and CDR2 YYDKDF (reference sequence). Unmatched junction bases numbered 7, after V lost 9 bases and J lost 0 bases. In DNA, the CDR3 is TGTGCCACTGGCTCCGGGACAGCAACTAATGAAAAACTGTTTTTT. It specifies CATGSGTATNEKLFF. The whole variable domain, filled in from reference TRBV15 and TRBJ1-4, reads DAMVIQNPRYQVTQFGKPVTLSCSQTLNHNVMYWYQQKSSQAPKLLFHYYDKDFNNEADTPDNFQSRRPNTSFCFLDIRSPGLGDTAMYLCATGSGTATNEKLFFGSGTQLSVL.